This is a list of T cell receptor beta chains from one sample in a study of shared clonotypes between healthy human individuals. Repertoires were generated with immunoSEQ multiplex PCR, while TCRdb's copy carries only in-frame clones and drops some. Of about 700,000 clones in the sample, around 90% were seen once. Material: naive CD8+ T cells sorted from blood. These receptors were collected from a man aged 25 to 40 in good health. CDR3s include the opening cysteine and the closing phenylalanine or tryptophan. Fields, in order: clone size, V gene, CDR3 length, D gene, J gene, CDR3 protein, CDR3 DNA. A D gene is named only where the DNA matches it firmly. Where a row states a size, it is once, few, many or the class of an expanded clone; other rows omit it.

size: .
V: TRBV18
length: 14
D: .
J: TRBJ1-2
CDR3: CASSPSGGLHGYTF
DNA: TGTGCCAGCTCACCAAGCGGGGGCCTTCATGGCTACACCTTC

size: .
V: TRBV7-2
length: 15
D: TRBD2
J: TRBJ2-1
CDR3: CASSSWTSGYNEQFF
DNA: TGTGCCAGCAGCTCCTGGACTAGCGGTTACAATGAGCAGTTCTTC

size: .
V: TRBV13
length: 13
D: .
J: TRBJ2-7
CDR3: CASSLRGAYEQYF
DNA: TGTGCCAGCAGCTTGCGTGGAGCCTACGAGCAGTACTTC

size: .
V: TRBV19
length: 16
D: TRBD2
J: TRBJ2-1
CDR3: CASSPMASGAYNEQFF
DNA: TGTGCCAGTAGTCCCATGGCTAGCGGGGCCTACAATGAGCAGTTCTTC

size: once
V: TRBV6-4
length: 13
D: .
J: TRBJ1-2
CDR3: CASSRGANYGYTF
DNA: TGTGCCAGCAGTCGAGGCGCTAACTATGGCTACACCTTC

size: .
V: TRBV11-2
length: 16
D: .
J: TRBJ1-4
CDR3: CASSLDQEGRWEKLFF
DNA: TGTGCCAGCAGCTTAGATCAGGAGGGGCGGTGGGAAAAACTGTTTTTT

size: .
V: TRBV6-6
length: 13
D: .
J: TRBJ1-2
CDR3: CATPLADNYGYTF
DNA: TGTGCCACTCCCCTGGCTGATAACTATGGCTACACCTTC

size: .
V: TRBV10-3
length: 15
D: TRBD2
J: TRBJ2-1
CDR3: CAISDLAGDHNEQFF
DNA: TGTGCCATCAGTGACCTAGCGGGAGATCACAATGAGCAGTTCTTC

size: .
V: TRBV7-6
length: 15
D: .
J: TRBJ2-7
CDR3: CASSLAGGSRGEQYF
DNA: TGTGCCAGCAGCTTAGCCGGTGGGTCGAGGGGCGAGCAGTACTTC

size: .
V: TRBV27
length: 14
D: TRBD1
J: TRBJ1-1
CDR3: CASSYRGLNTEAFF
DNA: TGTGCCAGCAGTTACAGGGGACTGAACACTGAAGCTTTCTTT

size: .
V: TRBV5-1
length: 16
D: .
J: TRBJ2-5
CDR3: CASSLGDRELQETQYF
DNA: TGCGCCAGCAGCTTGGGGGACCGAGAGCTTCAAGAGACCCAGTACTTC

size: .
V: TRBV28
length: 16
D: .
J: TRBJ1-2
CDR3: CASSPMYPGARYGYTF
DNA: TGTGCCAGCAGTCCCATGTATCCGGGGGCGAGGTATGGCTACACCTTC

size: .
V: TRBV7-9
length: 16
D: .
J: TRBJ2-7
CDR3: CASSLPPGGPGNEQYF
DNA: TGTGCCAGCAGCTTACCCCCGGGGGGCCCGGGCAACGAGCAGTACTTC

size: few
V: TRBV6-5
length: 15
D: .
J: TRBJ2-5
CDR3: CASSYSGLGGETQYF
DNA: TGTGCCAGCAGTTACTCGGGGTTGGGAGGAGAGACCCAGTACTTC

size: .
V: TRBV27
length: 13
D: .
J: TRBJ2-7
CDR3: CASSYRVAYEQYF
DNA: TGTGCCAGCAGTTACAGGGTAGCCTACGAGCAGTACTTC

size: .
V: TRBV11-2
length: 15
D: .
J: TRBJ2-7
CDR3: CASSLEAGEYYEQYF
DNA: TGTGCCAGCAGCTTAGAGGCAGGTGAATACTACGAGCAGTACTTC

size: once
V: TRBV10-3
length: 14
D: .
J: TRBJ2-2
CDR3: CAISQPGVTGELFF
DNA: TGTGCCATCAGCCAACCAGGGGTCACCGGGGAGCTGTTTTTT

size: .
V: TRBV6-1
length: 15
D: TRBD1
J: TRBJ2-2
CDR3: CASSWTGEKFGELFF
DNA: TGTGCCAGCAGTTGGACAGGGGAGAAATTCGGGGAGCTGTTTTTT

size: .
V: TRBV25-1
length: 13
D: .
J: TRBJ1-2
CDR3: CASSESQVLGYTF
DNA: TGTGCCAGCAGTGAATCTCAGGTACTCGGCTACACCTTC

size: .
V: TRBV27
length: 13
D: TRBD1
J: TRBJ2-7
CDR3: CASKGQSSYEQYF
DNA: TGTGCCAGCAAGGGACAGAGCTCCTACGAGCAGTACTTC

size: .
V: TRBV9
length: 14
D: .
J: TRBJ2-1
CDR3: CASSQGGTYNEQFF
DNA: TGTGCCAGCAGCCAAGGGGGTACTTACAATGAGCAGTTCTTC

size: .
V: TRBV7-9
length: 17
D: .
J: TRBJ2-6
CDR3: CASSGGQSSSGANVLTF
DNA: TGTGCCAGCAGCGGGGGGCAGTCTTCCTCTGGGGCCAACGTCCTGACTTTC

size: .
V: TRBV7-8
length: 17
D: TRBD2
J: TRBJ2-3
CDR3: CASSLAGSGALTDTQYF
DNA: TGTGCCAGCAGCTTAGCGGGTAGCGGGGCCCTCACAGATACGCAGTATTTT

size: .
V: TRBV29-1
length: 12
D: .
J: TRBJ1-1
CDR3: CSVARMNTEAFF
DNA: TGCAGCGTGGCCAGGATGAACACTGAAGCTTTCTTT

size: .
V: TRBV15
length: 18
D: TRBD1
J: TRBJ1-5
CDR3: CATSRDLTDRDSNQPQHF
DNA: TGTGCCACCAGCAGAGATCTGACTGACAGGGATAGCAATCAGCCCCAGCATTTT

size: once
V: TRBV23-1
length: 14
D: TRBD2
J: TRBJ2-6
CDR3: CASSGTTGANVLTF
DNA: TGCGCCAGCAGCGGGACTACTGGGGCCAACGTCCTGACTTTC

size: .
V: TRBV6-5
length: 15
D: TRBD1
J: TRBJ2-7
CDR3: CASNKPGDRGYEQYF
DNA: TGTGCCAGCAACAAACCAGGGGACAGGGGCTACGAGCAGTACTTC

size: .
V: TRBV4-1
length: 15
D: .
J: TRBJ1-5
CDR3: CASSHATESHQPQHF
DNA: TGCGCCAGCAGCCACGCGACAGAGAGTCATCAGCCCCAGCATTTT

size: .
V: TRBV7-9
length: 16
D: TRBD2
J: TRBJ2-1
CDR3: CASSTTSGRWSNEQFF
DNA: TGTGCCAGCAGCACTACTAGCGGGAGGTGGTCCAATGAGCAGTTCTTC